This T cell receptor beta chain derives from a study of vaccination and CD4 T cells after COVID-19. About the study: The interval from dose two to post-vaccine sampling had a median of approximately 73 days, and it ranged from 14 to 241.

Sequenced with the Oncomine TCR Beta short-read assay was DNA taken from cultured CD4+ T cells. MiXCR, run by TCRdb on the PCR reads, gives a single entry per CDR3 protein. Of thousands of distinct CDR3 sequences in the sample, 45% to 55% were seen once. This clonotype was found a few times. Its cognate antigen is unknown. As to treatment: roughly 11-day PBMC culture with coronavirus spike peptide pools or control peptides (ViraFEST assay). The CDR3 is made up of 13 amino acids. Germline assignment: CDR1 KGHDR and CDR2 SFDVKD. V lost 3 bases, J lost 0 bases, and 3 bases lay in between. The chain carries TRBV24-1 and TRBJ2-3; D call uncertain. This receptor was obtained from a human donor who had recovered from COVID-19. Sequenced input: CD4+ T cells from blood, cultured in vitro. As DNA, the CDR3 is TGTGCCACCAGTGATAGCAGCACAGATACGCAGTATTTT. Translated: CATSDSSTDTQYF.